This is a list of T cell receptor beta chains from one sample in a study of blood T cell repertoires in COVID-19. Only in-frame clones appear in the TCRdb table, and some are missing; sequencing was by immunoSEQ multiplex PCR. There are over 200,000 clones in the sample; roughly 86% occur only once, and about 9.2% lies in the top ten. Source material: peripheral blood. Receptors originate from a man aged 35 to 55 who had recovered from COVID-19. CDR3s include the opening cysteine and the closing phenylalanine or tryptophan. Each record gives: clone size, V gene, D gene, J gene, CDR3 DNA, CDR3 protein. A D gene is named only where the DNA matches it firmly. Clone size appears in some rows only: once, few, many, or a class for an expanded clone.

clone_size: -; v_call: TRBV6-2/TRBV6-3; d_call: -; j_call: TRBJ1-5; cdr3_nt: TGTGCCAGCAGTTACCCCACTGGTAAACCCCAGCATTTT; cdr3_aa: CASSYPTGKPQHF
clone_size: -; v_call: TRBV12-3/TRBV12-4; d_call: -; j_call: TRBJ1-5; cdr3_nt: TGTGCCAGCAGATGGACGGGGGATCAGCCCCAGCATTTT; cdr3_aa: CASRWTGDQPQHF
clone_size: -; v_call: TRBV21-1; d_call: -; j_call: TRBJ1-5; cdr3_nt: TGTGCCAGCAGCAAAGCGAAGCAGGGCGTGGGTCAGCCCCAGCATTTT; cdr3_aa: CASSKAKQGVGQPQHF
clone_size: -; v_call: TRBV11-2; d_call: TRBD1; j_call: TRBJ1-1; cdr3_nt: TGTGCCAGCAGCTACCCTACAGGGGGGCACACTGAAGCTTTCTTT; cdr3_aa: CASSYPTGGHTEAFF
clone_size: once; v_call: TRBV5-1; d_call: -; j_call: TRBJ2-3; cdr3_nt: TGCGCCAGCCAAATGGCAAAAACAGATACGCAGTATTTT; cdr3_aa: CASQMAKTDTQYF
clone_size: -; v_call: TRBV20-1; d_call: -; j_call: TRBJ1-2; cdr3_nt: TGCAGTGCTGGGGCCTCTAGGGGCTACACCTTC; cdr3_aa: CSAGASRGYTF
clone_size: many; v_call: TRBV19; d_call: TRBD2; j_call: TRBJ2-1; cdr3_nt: TGTGCCAGTAAAGAGCGGGAGTACGGTGAGCAGTTCTTC; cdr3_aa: CASKEREYGEQFF
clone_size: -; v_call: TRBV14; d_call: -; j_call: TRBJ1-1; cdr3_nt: TGTGCCAGCAGCCAAGTTGCGGCGGCCCGCACTGAAGCTTTCTTT; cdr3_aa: CASSQVAAARTEAFF
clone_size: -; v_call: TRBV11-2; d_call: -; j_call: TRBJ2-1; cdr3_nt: TGTGCCAGCAGCTGGAAAGGGGGAGCCTACAATGAGCAGTTCTTC; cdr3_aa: CASSWKGGAYNEQFF
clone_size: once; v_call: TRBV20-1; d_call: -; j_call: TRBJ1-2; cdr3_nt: TGCAGTGCTCCCCAGGATGGCTACACCTTC; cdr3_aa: CSAPQDGYTF
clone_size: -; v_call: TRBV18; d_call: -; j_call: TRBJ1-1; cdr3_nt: TGTGCCAGCTCACCTCCGTTGAACACTGAAGCTTTCTTT; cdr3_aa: CASSPPLNTEAFF
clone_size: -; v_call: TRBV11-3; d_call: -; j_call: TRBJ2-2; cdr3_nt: TGTGCCAGCAGCTTAGAAGGGGAACCCGGCAGGGGGGAGCTGTTTTTT; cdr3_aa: CASSLEGEPGRGELFF
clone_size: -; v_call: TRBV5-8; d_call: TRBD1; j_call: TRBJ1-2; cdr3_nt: TGTGCCAGCAGCTTGTCTAGGGGGCTTATGGATGGCTACACCTTC; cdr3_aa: CASSLSRGLMDGYTF
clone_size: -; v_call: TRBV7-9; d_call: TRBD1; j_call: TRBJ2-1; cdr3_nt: TGTGCCAGCAGCCTGGACAGGGGGCCCTACAATGAGCAGTTCTTC; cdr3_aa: CASSLDRGPYNEQFF
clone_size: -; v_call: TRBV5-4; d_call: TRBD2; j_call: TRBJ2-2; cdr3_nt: TGTGCCCGCAGCTCGGGACTAGCGGGAGGGGGGGCCACCGGGGAGCTGTTTTTT; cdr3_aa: CARSSGLAGGGATGELFF
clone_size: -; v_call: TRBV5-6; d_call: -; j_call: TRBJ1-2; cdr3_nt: TGTGCCAGCAGCTTCGGCAGGGTTGGTGGCTACACCTTC; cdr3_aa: CASSFGRVGGYTF
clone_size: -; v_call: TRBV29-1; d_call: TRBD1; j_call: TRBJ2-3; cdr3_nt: TGCAGCGCCAACAGGGGCACCACAGATACGCAGTATTTT; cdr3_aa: CSANRGTTDTQYF
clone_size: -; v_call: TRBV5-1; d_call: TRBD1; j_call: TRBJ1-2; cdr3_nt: TGCGCCAGCAGCTTACAGGGGGTGGATGGCTACACCTTC; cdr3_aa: CASSLQGVDGYTF
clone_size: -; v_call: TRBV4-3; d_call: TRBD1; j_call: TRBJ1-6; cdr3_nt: TGCGCCAGCAGCCAAGAAGTGACAGGGGAAGTAAATTCACCCCTCCACTTT; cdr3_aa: CASSQEVTGEVNSPLHF
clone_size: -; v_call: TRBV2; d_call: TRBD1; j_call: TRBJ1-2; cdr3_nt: TGTGCCAGCAGCCGTGGGACAGGAGGGTACTATGGCTACACCTTC; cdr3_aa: CASSRGTGGYYGYTF
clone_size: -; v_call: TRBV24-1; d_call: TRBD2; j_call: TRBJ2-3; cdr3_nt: TGTGCCACCAGTGAAAGCGGGGGGGTGACAGATACGCAGTATTTT; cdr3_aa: CATSESGGVTDTQYF
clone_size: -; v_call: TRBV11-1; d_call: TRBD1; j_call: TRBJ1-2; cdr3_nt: TGTGCCAGCAGCTTGGGGACAGCTAACTATGGCTACACCTTC; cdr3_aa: CASSLGTANYGYTF
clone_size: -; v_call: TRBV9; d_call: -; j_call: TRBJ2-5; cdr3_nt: TGTGCCAGCAGCGTTTCTAGCGTAGAGACCCAGTACTTC; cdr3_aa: CASSVSSVETQYF
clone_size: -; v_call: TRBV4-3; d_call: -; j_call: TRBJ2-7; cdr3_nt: TGCGCCAGCAGCCAAGATCGGGGGTACGAGCAGTACTTC; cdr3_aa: CASSQDRGYEQYF
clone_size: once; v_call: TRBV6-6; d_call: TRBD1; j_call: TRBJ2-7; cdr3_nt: TGTGCCAGCAGTCTCGCCACAGGGGGCCGCGACGAGCAGTACTTC; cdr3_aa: CASSLATGGRDEQYF
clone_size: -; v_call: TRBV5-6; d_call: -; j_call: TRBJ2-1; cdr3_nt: TGTGCCAGCAGCTCGCGGAATGAGCAGTTCTTC; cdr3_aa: CASSSRNEQFF
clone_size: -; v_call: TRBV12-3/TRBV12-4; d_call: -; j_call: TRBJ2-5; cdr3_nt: TGTGCCAGCAGTTTGGGCGGGGTAGAGACCCAGTACTTC; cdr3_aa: CASSLGGVETQYF
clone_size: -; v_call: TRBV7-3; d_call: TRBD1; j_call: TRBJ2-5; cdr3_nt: TGTGCCAGCAGCTTAACAGGGGGCGCGGAGGAGACCCAGTACTTC; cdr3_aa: CASSLTGGAEETQYF
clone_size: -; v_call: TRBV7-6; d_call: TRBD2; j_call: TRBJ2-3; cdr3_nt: TGTGCCAGCAGACGTTCACCGGGACTAGCAACTGATACGCAGTATTTT; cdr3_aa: CASRRSPGLATDTQYF
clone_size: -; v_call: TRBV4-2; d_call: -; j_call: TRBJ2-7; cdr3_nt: TGTGCCAGCAGCCAGAAGCTCCGAGGGCGGGAGCAGTACTTC; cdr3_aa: CASSQKLRGREQYF
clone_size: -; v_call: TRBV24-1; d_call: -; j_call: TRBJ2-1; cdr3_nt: TGTGCCACCAGTGATCTAGCAAATGAGCAGTTCTTC; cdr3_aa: CATSDLANEQFF
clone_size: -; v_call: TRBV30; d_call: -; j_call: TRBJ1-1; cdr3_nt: TGTGCCTGGAGTGTATGGGGGGGACCGAACACTGAAGCTTTCTTT; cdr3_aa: CAWSVWGGPNTEAFF
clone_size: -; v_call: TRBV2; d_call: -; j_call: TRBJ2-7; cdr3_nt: TGTGCCACCAAGAGTTCCTACGAGCAGTACTTC; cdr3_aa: CATKSSYEQYF
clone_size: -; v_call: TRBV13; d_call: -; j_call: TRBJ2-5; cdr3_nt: TGTGCCAACCCCCCCAGGGGGCTAGCGGGGCCAGAGACCCAGTACTTC; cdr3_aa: CANPPRGLAGPETQYF
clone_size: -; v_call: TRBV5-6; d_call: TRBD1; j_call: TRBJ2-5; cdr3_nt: TGTGCCAGCAGCCTATCACAGGGGGCGGAGACCCAGTACTTC; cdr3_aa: CASSLSQGAETQYF
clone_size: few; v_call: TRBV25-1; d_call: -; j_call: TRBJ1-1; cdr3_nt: TGTGCCAGCAGTGTCCAGGGGTGGGGCACTGAAGCTTTCTTT; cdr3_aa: CASSVQGWGTEAFF
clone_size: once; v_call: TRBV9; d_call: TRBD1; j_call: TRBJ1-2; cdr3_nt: TGTGCCAGCAGCGGGACAGGGGGCGGGAAAGGCTATGGCTACACCTTC; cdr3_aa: CASSGTGGGKGYGYTF
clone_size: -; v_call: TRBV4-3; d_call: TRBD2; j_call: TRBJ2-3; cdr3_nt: TGCGCCAGCCGATCGGAGGCTAGCGGGGCTTCCACAGATACGCAGTATTTT; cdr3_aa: CASRSEASGASTDTQYF
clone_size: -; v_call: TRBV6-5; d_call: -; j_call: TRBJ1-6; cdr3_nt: TGTGCCAGCAGTCGACCGGGACTGAGAAATTCACCCCTCCACTTT; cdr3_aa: CASSRPGLRNSPLHF
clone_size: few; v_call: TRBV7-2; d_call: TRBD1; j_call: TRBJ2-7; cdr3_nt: TGTGCCAGCAGCCCCCGGACAGGGGGCTACGAGCAGTACTTC; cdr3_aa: CASSPRTGGYEQYF
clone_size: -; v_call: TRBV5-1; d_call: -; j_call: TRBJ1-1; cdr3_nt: TGCGCCAGCAGCTTCTACAGGGTTGAAGCGGCTGAAGCTTTCTTT; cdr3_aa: CASSFYRVEAAEAFF
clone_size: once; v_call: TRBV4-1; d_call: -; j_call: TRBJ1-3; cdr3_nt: TGCGCCAGCAGCCCCCGTGTTGCCCCGGAGGGAGGAAACACCATATATTTT; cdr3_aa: CASSPRVAPEGGNTIYF
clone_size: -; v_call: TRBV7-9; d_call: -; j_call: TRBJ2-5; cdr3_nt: TGTGCCAGCATCCTCCGCCCCGGGCAAGAGACCCAGTACTTC; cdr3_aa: CASILRPGQETQYF
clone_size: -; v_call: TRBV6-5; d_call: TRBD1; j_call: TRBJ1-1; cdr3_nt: TGTGCCAGCAGAGATAAAGGGGGCGCTGAAGCTTTCTTT; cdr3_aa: CASRDKGGAEAFF
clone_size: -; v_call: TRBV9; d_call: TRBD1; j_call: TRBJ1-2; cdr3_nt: TGTGCCAGCAGCCCGACAGGGACCGTTAACTATGGCTACACCTTC; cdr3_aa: CASSPTGTVNYGYTF
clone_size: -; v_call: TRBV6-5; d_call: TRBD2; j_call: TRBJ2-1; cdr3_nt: TGTGCCAGCAGTTACTCGGGCGGGAGACTGTTCTTC; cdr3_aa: CASSYSGGRLFF
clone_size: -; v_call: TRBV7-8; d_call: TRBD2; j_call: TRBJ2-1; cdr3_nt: TGTGCCAGCAGCTCCATAGTACTAGCGGGGGGTGGCGAGCAGTTCTTC; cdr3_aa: CASSSIVLAGGGEQFF
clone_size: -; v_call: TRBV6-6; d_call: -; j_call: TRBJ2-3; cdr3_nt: TGTGCCAGCAGTTACAGGGGGGGCAGGGATACGCAGTATTTT; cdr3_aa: CASSYRGGRDTQYF
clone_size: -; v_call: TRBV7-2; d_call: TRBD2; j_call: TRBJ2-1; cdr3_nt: TGTGCCAGCAGCGGCTTTCGGTCTAGCGGGAGGAATGAGCAGTTCTTC; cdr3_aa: CASSGFRSSGRNEQFF